This is a list of T cell receptor beta chains from one sample in a study of T cell changes during pregnancy in multiple sclerosis. Some clones are missing from TCRdb's copy, which holds only in-frame ones; the method was immunoSEQ multiplex PCR. The repertoire includes about 120,000 clones, approximately 93% of them detected once, and approximately 5.8% sits in the top ten. Sequences were derived from peripheral blood, sampled before pregnancy. These receptors were taken from a female donor with multiple sclerosis, enrolled in a pregnancy study. The CDR3 runs from the conserved cysteine through the conserved F or W. The D gene is left open where the match is weak. Expanded clones get a size class; other rows say once, few or many, or leave the size out.

D	J	V	size	DNA	CDR3
TRBD1	TRBJ1-2	TRBV29-1	.	TGCAGCGTCGCACCATTAAACCCGGGACAGGGGGCCTATGGCTACACCTTC	CSVAPLNPGQGAYGYTF
.	TRBJ2-7	TRBV10-3	.	TGTGCCAGCAATGACGCCCGAGAAGAGCAGTACTTC	CASNDAREEQYF
TRBD1	TRBJ2-2	TRBV7-9	.	TGTGCCAGCAGAATGACAGGGGAGAGCACCGGGGAGCTGTTTTTT	CASRMTGESTGELFF
TRBD2	TRBJ2-1	TRBV9	.	TGTGCCAGCAGCGTAGTGGGACTAGCGGGAGACAATGAGCAGTTCTTC	CASSVVGLAGDNEQFF
.	TRBJ2-2	TRBV5-4	.	TGTGCCAGCAGCTTTTTGCCTGACATTACCGGGGAGCTGTTTTTT	CASSFLPDITGELFF
TRBD1	TRBJ2-7	TRBV30	.	TGTGCCTGGAGGAGACGGGACAGCCTATACGAGCAGTACTTC	CAWRRRDSLYEQYF
TRBD1	TRBJ2-2	TRBV5-1	.	TGCGCCAGCAGCTTGGTGACAGGGGGATCCGGGGAGCTGTTTTTT	CASSLVTGGSGELFF
TRBD1	TRBJ2-7	TRBV9	.	TGTGCCAGCAGCCGACAGGGGGTTCCCTACGAGCAGTACTTC	CASSRQGVPYEQYF
.	TRBJ2-1	TRBV7-2	.	TGTGCCAGCAGCCTCCAAGCCGGAGGCCCCCCCTACAATGAGCAGTTCTTC	CASSLQAGGPPYNEQFF
TRBD2	TRBJ2-1	TRBV5-1	.	TGCGCCAGCAGCTTTGGGGGAGGGCTAGGGAATGAGCAGTTCTTC	CASSFGGGLGNEQFF
.	TRBJ2-3	TRBV2	.	TGTGCCAGCAGTGGACTAGATGGCTGGGATACGCAGTATTTT	CASSGLDGWDTQYF
.	TRBJ1-5	TRBV15	.	TGTGCCACCAGCAGATCCGACAGGAACCCTAATTTGCCCCAGCATTTT	CATSRSDRNPNLPQHF
TRBD1	TRBJ2-7	TRBV6-1	.	TGTGCCAGCAGTGAAGAACACGGGACAGCGTCCTACGAGCAGTACTTC	CASSEEHGTASYEQYF
TRBD1	TRBJ1-6	TRBV19	.	TGTGCCAGTAGTACGCATGGACAGGAGAATTCACCCCTCCACTTT	CASSTHGQENSPLHF
TRBD1	TRBJ1-1	TRBV27	.	TGTGCCAGCAGAGGGACAGGGGGGGCCCTGAACACTGAAGCTTTCTTT	CASRGTGGALNTEAFF
.	TRBJ1-3	TRBV9	.	TGTGCCAGCAGCGTACCGTGGCAGTCTGGAAACACCATATATTTT	CASSVPWQSGNTIYF
.	TRBJ2-3	TRBV9	once	TGTGCCAGCAGCTACCATAGCGAAAAAAGGGCAGATACGCAGTATTTT	CASSYHSEKRADTQYF
.	TRBJ2-3	TRBV4-2	.	TGTGCCAGCAGCCCCTCTAGCTTCGGCACAGATACGCAGTATTTT	CASSPSSFGTDTQYF
.	TRBJ2-3	TRBV6-1	.	TGTGCCAGCAGTGCCATCGGCCGAGTTGGAGGCACAGATACGCAGTATTTT	CASSAIGRVGGTDTQYF
.	TRBJ1-1	TRBV20-1	few	TGCAGTGCGCAGGTGAACACTGAAGCTTTCTTT	CSAQVNTEAFF
TRBD1	TRBJ1-2	TRBV19	.	TGTGCCAGTACCTGGACAGGGAATGGCTACACCTTC	CASTWTGNGYTF
.	TRBJ1-2	TRBV11-3	.	TGTGCCAGCAGCTTAGAGCAGGGGTCCTATGGCTACACCTTC	CASSLEQGSYGYTF
TRBD1	TRBJ2-4	TRBV5-6	.	TGTGCCAGCAGCTTGGGACAGGGCTTACACTACTTC	CASSLGQGLHYF
.	TRBJ1-5	TRBV6-1	.	TGTGCCAGCAGTGAAAGGGGAAGGGTACAGCCCCAGCATTTT	CASSERGRVQPQHF
.	TRBJ2-7	TRBV27	.	TGTGCCAGCAGTGGAATCGAGGGACTTCACCGGGGCGGGCAGTACTTC	CASSGIEGLHRGGQYF
.	TRBJ1-2	TRBV5-1	.	TGCGCCAGCAGCTCAGGGGAGGGTTCTTATGGCTACACCTTC	CASSSGEGSYGYTF
TRBD1	TRBJ1-2	TRBV2	once	TGTGCCAGCGTCAGGACAGGGGGGAACTATGGCTACACCTTC	CASVRTGGNYGYTF
.	TRBJ1-5	TRBV6-7	.	TGTGCCAGCAGCCCCTTTCCCAGAGGCCATCAGCCCCAGCATTTT	CASSPFPRGHQPQHF
TRBD1	TRBJ1-1	TRBV29-1	.	TGCAGCGTCCTAACAGGGGGTTGGACTGAAGCTTTCTTT	CSVLTGGWTEAFF
.	TRBJ2-3	TRBV5-5	once	TGTGCCAGCAGCGCGGGACCGAACCAGGCTACGCAGTATTTT	CASSAGPNQATQYF
TRBD2	TRBJ2-3	TRBV9	.	TGTGCCAGTTGGGCTAGCGGAAGAACTGCCCCCACAGATACGCAGTATTTT	CASWASGRTAPTDTQYF
TRBD2	TRBJ2-3	TRBV9	.	TGTGCCAGTTTGGCGGGAGGGCCCCCTGGGCAGTATTTT	CASLAGGPPGQYF
TRBD1	TRBJ2-2	TRBV9	.	TGTGCCAGCAGGACACAGGGGTACACCGGGGAGCTGTTTTTT	CASRTQGYTGELFF
.	TRBJ2-5	TRBV7-3	.	TGTGCCAGCAGCTCCCCCCCCGACAGGTACCAAGAGACCCAGTACTTC	CASSSPPDRYQETQYF
.	TRBJ2-7	TRBV6-6	.	TGTGCCAGCAGTTACTCGGGACTGGGGGTGGGGGAGCAGTACTTC	CASSYSGLGVGEQYF
TRBD1	TRBJ1-1	TRBV5-1	.	TGCGCCAGCAGCACGGCCGGGACAGCGAACACTGAAGCTTTCTTT	CASSTAGTANTEAFF
.	TRBJ1-5	TRBV19	.	TGTGCCAGTAGGTACAGCCGCAATCAGCCCCAGCATTTT	CASRYSRNQPQHF
TRBD2	TRBJ2-4	TRBV28	.	TGTGCCAGCAGCTCTCTAGCGGGAGTAAAAAACATTCAGTACTTC	CASSSLAGVKNIQYF
.	TRBJ1-5	TRBV7-9	.	TGTGCCAGCAGCTTAGGGGGGGACAATCAGCCCCAGCATTTT	CASSLGGDNQPQHF
.	TRBJ1-1	TRBV2	few	TGTGCCAGCAGTGAACGGTCAGGCTCTGAAGCTTTCTTT	CASSERSGSEAFF
.	TRBJ2-1	TRBV14	.	TGTGCCAGCAGCCAAGCGCGACTTGGTGAGCAGTTCTTC	CASSQARLGEQFF
.	TRBJ2-3	TRBV7-9	.	TGTGCCAGCAGCTTAGATCGTGGGCCCACAGATACGCAGTATTTT	CASSLDRGPTDTQYF
TRBD1	TRBJ1-1	TRBV7-2	.	TGTGCCAGCAGCGCTCCAGGGGGCTGGAAGGAAGCTTTCTTT	CASSAPGGWKEAFF
.	TRBJ2-1	TRBV19	.	TGTGCCAGTAGTATAACGGGGAGCTCCTACAATGAGCAGTTCTTC	CASSITGSSYNEQFF
TRBD2	TRBJ2-1	TRBV5-1	.	TGCGCCAGCAGCGGGTCCCTGAGCGGGGGGGCCGGTGAGCAGTTCTTC	CASSGSLSGGAGEQFF
.	TRBJ1-5	TRBV27	.	TGTGCCAGCAGTGGTACTCCAGGCCGTCAGCCCCAGCATTTT	CASSGTPGRQPQHF
.	TRBJ2-7	TRBV12-2	.	TGTGCAAGTCGCTTAGCAGGGACAGGGGCCGAGCAGTACTTC	CASRLAGTGAEQYF
.	TRBJ1-5	TRBV5-1	.	.	CASSILGGNQPQHF
TRBD1	TRBJ1-2	TRBV15	.	TGTGCCACCAGCAGAGATCTTGGGAAGGGGGCGCGGGGCTACACCTTC	CATSRDLGKGARGYTF
.	TRBJ2-5	TRBV5-8	.	TGTGCCAGCAGCTTGGCCGGCGGGCTTGGGGAGACCCAGTACTTC	CASSLAGGLGETQYF
.	TRBJ1-4	TRBV10-1	once	TGCGCCAGCACCCCCCTCAAACTGTTTTTT	CASTPLKLFF
TRBD1	TRBJ1-1	TRBV7-2	.	TGTGCCAGCAGCCCTTGGGACAGGGGTTATAACACTGAAGCTTTCTTT	CASSPWDRGYNTEAFF